Listed below are T cell receptor beta chains from one sample, sequenced in a study of T cells in Graves' hyperthyroidism and ophthalmopathy. A single record per CDR3 protein comes from TCRdb applying MiXCR to the multiplex PCR reads. Of around 350,000 distinct CDR3 sequences in the sample, about 20% are singletons; the top ten hold 3% to 4.5%. What was sequenced was blood. The source of these receptors is a woman aged 18-29 years with Graves' hyperthyroidism. CDR3s leave out the opening cysteine and the closing phenylalanine or tryptophan.

cdr3_length | j_call | v_call | cdr3_aa
12 | TRBJ1-1 | TRBV27 | ASSWQGAGTEAF
12 | TRBJ1-1 | TRBV6-5 | ASSPLLFGTEAF
14 | TRBJ2-2 | TRBV6-1 | ASRPRRPLGTGELF
12 | TRBJ2-2 | TRBV2 | ASSGGPSGGELF
17 | TRBJ1-5 | TRBV6-1 | ASSEGAGWGSYSNQPQH
13 | TRBJ2-2 | TRBV4-2 | ASSQLAGDTGELF
12 | TRBJ1-2 | TRBV6-5 | ASSYGDRGYGYT
14 | TRBJ2-1 | TRBV7-2 | ASSTGRGGFYNEQF
15 | TRBJ2-7 | TRBV9 | ASSPHSGGAGSYEQY
14 | TRBJ1-1 | TRBV12-3/TRBV12-4 | ASSNSLRALNTEAF
12 | TRBJ1-5 | TRBV5-1 | ASSPGQEAQPQH
13 | TRBJ1-1 | TRBV18 | ASSPDRDLNTEAF
16 | TRBJ2-5 | TRBV11-2 | ASSSFPRTRRGQETQY
11 | TRBJ2-5 | TRBV12-3/TRBV12-4 | ASSLAREETQY
12 | TRBJ2-5 | TRBV28 | ASSQQGLWETQY
12 | TRBJ2-7 | TRBV29-1 | SVEVDLRLGEQY
14 | TRBJ2-5 | TRBV12-3/TRBV12-4 | ASSLVGQGAGETQY
13 | TRBJ1-2 | TRBV4-1 | ASSQDLTGSLGYT
11 | TRBJ1-1 | TRBV10-3 | AISESGTAEAF
11 | TRBJ1-1 | TRBV10-1 | ASSESPGTEAF
11 | TRBJ1-1 | TRBV25-1 | ASSAAGTPEAF